These 22 T cell receptor beta chains share one sample of origin, sequenced in a study of blood T cell repertoires in COVID-19. Repertoires were generated with immunoSEQ multiplex PCR, while TCRdb's copy carries only in-frame clones and drops some. The top ten hold over 9% of the sample, which has around 230,000 clones, approximately 88% seen once. Sequenced material: PBMCs or T cells enriched from blood (not recorded which). Source of these receptors: a man younger than 35 with acute COVID-19.

This clone was picked up a small number of times. The gene calls are TRBV27 and TRBJ2-2; D possibly corresponds to TRBD1 (5 bases). CDR1 and CDR2 (germline): MNHEY, SMNVEV (reference sequence). The CDR3 is made up of 12 amino acids. The V end lost 6 bases, the J end lost 3 bases, and 5 bases lay between the germline ends. CDR3 sequence (DNA): TGTGCCAGCAGAGGGGACACCGGGGAGCTGTTTTTT. Translation: CASRGDTGELFF.

The V gene is TRBV13, the J gene TRBJ2-1; possible D gene TRBD2, 5 bases. With 5 bases removed from V and 6 bases from J, the gap between germline ends came to 17 bases. The CDR3 spans 15 residues. Germline CDR1 is PRHDT and CDR2 is FYEKMQ (reference sequence). CDR3 nucleotides: TGTGCCAGCAGCACCCTAGTCCCAGAGGGCAATGAGCAGTTCTTC. Residues: CASSTLVPEGNEQFF.

This rearrangement joins TRBV5-8 to TRBJ2-3, with D unresolved. This CDR3 is built from 14 residues. Per germline, CDR1 SGHTS and CDR2 YDEGEE. The V end lost 1 base, the J end lost 4 bases, and 10 bases lay between the germline ends. As DNA, the CDR3 is TGTGCCAGCAGCTTGCAATCTGAGGCAGATACGCAGTATTTT. Translation gives CASSLQSEADTQYF.

The gene calls are TRBV28 and TRBJ2-7, with a tentative D call TRBD2 (6 bases). This CDR3 has 14 amino acids. The germline gives CDR1 MDHEN, CDR2 SYDVKM. With 8 bases removed from V and 2 bases from J, the gap between germline ends came to 16 bases. The CDR3 nucleotides are TGTGCCAGCTACCCTATAGGAGGGGCCTACGAGCAGTACTTC. It encodes CASYPIGGAYEQYF.

This clone showed up just once. The rearrangement joins TRBV7-6 to TRBJ1-2; 7 bases match TRBD1. Germline CDR1 is SGHVS and CDR2 is FNYEAQ. This CDR3 is built from 15 residues. The trim removed 5 bases at V and 1 base at J, leaving 7 bases unmatched. The CDR3: CASSPGTDSNYGYTF. The CDR3 nucleotides read TGTGCCAGCAGCCCAGGGACAGATAGTAACTATGGCTACACCTTC.

The chain employs TRBV7-2 and TRBJ2-7, with 7 bases lining up with TRBD2. The J segment lost 1 base and the V segment lost 5 bases, leaving 8 bases of the junction unmatched. This CDR3 is built from 15 residues. Germline values: CDR1 SGHTA, CDR2 FQGNSA. The CDR3 protein is CASSPWASGSYEQYF. The CDR3 nucleotides read TGTGCCAGCAGCCCCTGGGCTAGCGGTTCCTACGAGCAGTACTTC. The full variable domain, its missing parts supplied by reference TRBV7-2 and TRBJ2-7, is GAGVSQSPSNKVTEKGKDVELRCDPISGHTALYWYRQSLGQGLEFLIYFQGNSAPDKSGLPSDRFSAERTGGSVSTLTIQRTQQEDSAVYLCASSPWASGSYEQYFGPGTRLTVT.

The gene calls are TRBV5-4 and TRBJ1-1; D is perhaps TRBD1 (5 bases). CDR3 length: 14 amino acids. Germline V gene sequence: CDR1 SGHNT, CDR2 YYREEE (reference sequence). Between the trimmed V and J ends, which lost 1 base and 4 bases, there was a span of 11 bases. The CDR3 is CASSLQGSFTEAFF. The CDR3 nucleotides read TGTGCCAGCAGCTTGCAGGGTTCTTTCACTGAAGCTTTCTTT.

The chain couples TRBV28 to TRBJ2-1; 9 nucleotides agree with TRBD1. The CDR3 contains 16 residues. Germline V lookup: CDR1 MDHEN, CDR2 SYDVKM. After removal of 5 bases from V and 2 bases from J, the junction contained 7 bases not matched to a gene. CDR3 protein: CASSATGTGTYNEQFF. The CDR3 region has the DNA TGTGCCAGCAGTGCGACCGGGACAGGGACCTACAATGAGCAGTTCTTC.

The chain joins TRBV5-1 to TRBJ2-3; 7 bases map to TRBD2. The V segment lost 2 bases and the J segment 2 bases; nucleotides outside the gene matches: 11. The CDR3 extends over 17 amino acids. In germline, CDR1 is SGHRS, CDR2 YFSETQ. The DNA for the CDR3 is TGCGCCAGCAGCTTTGGACTCGCGGGAGTGATCACAGATACGCAGTATTTT. It is translated as CASSFGLAGVITDTQYF.

J is TRBJ2-3 and V is TRBV2, with D maybe TRBD2 (6 bases). V was pared by 4 bases and J by 0 bases, with 11 bases between. The CDR3 loop spans 15 amino acids. Per the germline V gene, CDR1 is SNHLY and CDR2 is FYNNEI. For the CDR3, the DNA is TGTGCCAGCAGTGGACGGACTATTAGCACAGATACGCAGTATTTT. It specifies CASSGRTISTDTQYF. Full variable domain (remainder filled in from reference TRBV2 and TRBJ2-3): EPEVTQTPSHQVTQMGQEVILRCVPISNHLYFYWYRQILGQKVEFLVSFYNNEISEKSEIFDDQFSVERPDGSNFTLKIRSTKLEDSAMYFCASSGRTISTDTQYFGPGTRLTVL.

V and J are TRBV9 and TRBJ2-5, with TRBD1 identical over 8 bases. The germline V gene encodes CDR1 SGDLS and CDR2 YYNGEE. J was trimmed by 4 bases and V by 4 bases; bases with no gene match: 6. The CDR3 is made up of 14 amino acids. The CDR3 coding sequence is TGTGCCAGCAGCCCGCGGACAGGGTCAGAGACCCAGTACTTC. This encodes CASSPRTGSETQYF.

The chain links TRBV4-1 to TRBJ2-7; 14 bases map to TRBD2. The CDR3 spans 16 residues. V was clipped by 1 base and J by 6 bases; unmatched bases: 5. Germline-derived CDR1 and CDR2 are MGHRA and YSYEKL. For the CDR3, the DNA is TGCGCCAGCAGCCAAGGACTAGCGGGAGGGCCGGGCGAGCAGTACTTC. It yields the protein CASSQGLAGGPGEQYF.

This sequence joins TRBV21-1 and TRBJ1-5; TRBD1 is the table's D call, not checked against the DNA. TRBV21-1 constitutes a pseudogene. This CDR3 region has 18 residues. Written as DNA, the CDR3 is TGTGCCAGCAGCAACGAGGGTCCGGGACAGGGGTTAAATCAGCCCCAGCATTTT. Translation: CASSNEGPGQGLNQPQHF.

The chain employs TRBV18 and TRBJ1-1, with D possibly matching TRBD1 (5 bases). Germline CDR1 KGHSH, CDR2 LQKENI. V lost 0 bases, J lost 2 bases, and 10 bases lay in between. The length of the CDR3 is 15 residues. The CDR3 loop reads CASSPPPGGNTEAFF. CDR3 sequence (DNA): TGTGCCAGCTCACCACCCCCGGGGGGAAACACTGAAGCTTTCTTT.

V usage is TRBV11-2 and J usage is TRBJ2-1, with D tentatively TRBD1 (6 bases). The CDR3 spans 15 residues. CDR1 is SGHAT, CDR2 FQNNGV, per germline. Deletions cut 3 bases from V and 9 bases from J, with 18 bases between. DNA of the CDR3: TGTGCCAGCAGCTTTGTGGGGACAAGTCTCGGTGAGCAGTTCTTC. It is translated as CASSFVGTSLGEQFF.

The genes are TRBV5-4 and TRBJ2-5; D remains unclear. CDR1 and CDR2 from the germline V gene are SGHNT and YYREEE (reference sequence). V lost 1 base, J lost 2 bases, and 3 bases lay in between. The CDR3 contains 12 residues. The CDR3 is CASSLTQETQYF. Written as DNA, the CDR3 is TGTGCCAGCAGCTTGACACAAGAGACCCAGTACTTC.

V gene TRBV28 combines with J gene TRBJ1-2, with no clear D. CDR1 is MDHEN, CDR2 SYDVKM, per germline. The V and J ends lost 6 bases and 3 bases respectively, with 8 bases between them. This CDR3 has 12 residues. In nucleotides, the CDR3 is TGTGCCAGCAGCGAGGGCCACTATGGCTACACCTTC. Encoded protein: CASSEGHYGYTF.

This CDR3 reads CAGLPQGVGANVLTF. The CDR3 bases are TGTGCCGGGCTTCCTCAGGGCGTTGGGGCCAACGTCCTGACTTTC. The V gene is TRBV2, the J gene TRBJ2-6, with a weak D call TRBD1 (5 bases). CDR1 is SNHLY, CDR2 FYNNEI, per germline. The ends were cut back, 11 bases at V and 3 bases at J, with 17 bases in the middle. CDR3 length equals 15 residues.

A single count supports this clone. The chain combines TRBV7-9 with TRBJ1-3; D gene ambiguous. This CDR3 comprises 13 residues. V was cut by 5 bases and J by 4 bases, with 9 bases left in between. Looked up from germline, CDR1 is SEHNR and CDR2 is FQNEAQ (reference sequence). CDR3: CASSLKTGNTIYF. As DNA, the CDR3 is TGTGCCAGCAGCCTCAAGACAGGAAACACCATATATTTT.

The chain uses TRBV19 and TRBJ2-3, with D perhaps matching TRBD1 (5 bases). Trimming cost V 4 bases and J 2 bases, with 19 bases left between them. This CDR3 spans 17 amino acids. In germline, CDR1 is LNHDA, CDR2 SQIVND (reference sequence). The CDR3 DNA reads TGTGCCAGTAGTAGGGGCGCAAACACCCACCCCACAGATACGCAGTATTTT. The encoded protein is CASSRGANTHPTDTQYF.

V is TRBV7-9 and J is TRBJ2-7; 7 bases fit TRBD1. Per the germline V gene, CDR1 is SEHNR and CDR2 is FQNEAQ (reference sequence). The trim removed 7 bases at V and 1 base at J, leaving 10 bases unmatched. This CDR3 has 15 residues. The DNA of the CDR3 is TGTGCCAGCAACTTCGGGACAGCTATGTCCTACGAGCAGTACTTC. Translated, it gives CASNFGTAMSYEQYF.

This clone was observed a few times. The chain joins TRBV5-1 to TRBJ2-1, with 7 bases that match TRBD2. Looked up from germline, CDR1 is SGHRS and CDR2 is YFSETQ. After removal of 8 bases from V and 3 bases from J, the junction contained 8 bases not matched to a gene. The CDR3 runs to 14 residues. The CDR3 protein is CASWAAGVYNEQFF. The CDR3 nucleotides read TGCGCCAGTTGGGCTGCGGGAGTCTACAATGAGCAGTTCTTC.